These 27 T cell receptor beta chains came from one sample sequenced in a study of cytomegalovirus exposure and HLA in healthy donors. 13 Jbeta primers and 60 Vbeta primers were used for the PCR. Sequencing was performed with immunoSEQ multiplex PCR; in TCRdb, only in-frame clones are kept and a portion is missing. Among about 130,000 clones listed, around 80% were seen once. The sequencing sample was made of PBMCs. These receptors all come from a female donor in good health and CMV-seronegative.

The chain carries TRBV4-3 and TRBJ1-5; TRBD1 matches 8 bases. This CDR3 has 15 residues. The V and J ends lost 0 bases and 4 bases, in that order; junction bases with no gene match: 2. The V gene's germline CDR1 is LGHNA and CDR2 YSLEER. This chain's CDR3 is CASSQDYRGNQPQHF. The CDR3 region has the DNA TGCGCCAGCAGCCAAGATTACAGGGGGAATCAGCCCCAGCATTTT.

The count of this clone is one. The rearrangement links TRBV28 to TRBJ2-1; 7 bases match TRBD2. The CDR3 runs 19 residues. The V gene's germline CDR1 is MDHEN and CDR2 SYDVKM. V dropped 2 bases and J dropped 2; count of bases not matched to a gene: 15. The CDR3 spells CASSLKVGREMRAYNEQFF. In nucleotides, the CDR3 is TGTGCCAGCAGTTTAAAGGTCGGGCGGGAGATGAGGGCCTACAATGAGCAGTTCTTC.

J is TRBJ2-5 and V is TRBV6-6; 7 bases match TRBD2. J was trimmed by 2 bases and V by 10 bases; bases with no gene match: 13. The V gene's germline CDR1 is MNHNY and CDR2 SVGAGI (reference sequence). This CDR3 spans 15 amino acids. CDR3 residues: CATRGAGVVQETQYF. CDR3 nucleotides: TGTGCCACACGCGGGGCGGGAGTGGTGCAAGAGACCCAGTACTTC.

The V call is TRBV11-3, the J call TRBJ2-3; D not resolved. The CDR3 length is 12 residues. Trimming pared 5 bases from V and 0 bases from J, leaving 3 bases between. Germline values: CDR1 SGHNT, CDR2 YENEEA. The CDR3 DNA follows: TGTGCCAGCAGCCTCAGCACAGATACGCAGTATTTT. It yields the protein CASSLSTDTQYF.

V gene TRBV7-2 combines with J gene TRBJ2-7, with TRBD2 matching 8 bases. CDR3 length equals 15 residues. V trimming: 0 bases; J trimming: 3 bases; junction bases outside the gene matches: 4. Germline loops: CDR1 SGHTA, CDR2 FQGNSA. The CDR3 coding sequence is TGTGCCAGCAGCTTAGCCCCTAGCGGGTTCTACGAGCAGTACTTC. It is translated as CASSLAPSGFYEQYF.

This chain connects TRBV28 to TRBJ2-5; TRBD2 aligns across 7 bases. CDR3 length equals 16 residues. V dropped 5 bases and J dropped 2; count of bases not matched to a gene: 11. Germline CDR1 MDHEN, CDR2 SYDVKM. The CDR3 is CASSRTPGGGQETQYF. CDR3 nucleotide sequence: TGTGCCAGCAGTCGAACCCCGGGAGGAGGTCAAGAGACCCAGTACTTC.

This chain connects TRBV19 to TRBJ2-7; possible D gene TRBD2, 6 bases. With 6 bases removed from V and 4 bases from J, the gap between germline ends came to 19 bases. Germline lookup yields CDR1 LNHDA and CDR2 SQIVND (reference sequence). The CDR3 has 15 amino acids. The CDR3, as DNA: TGTGCCAGTAGCCCCCGGGACTTTAACGCTTACGAGCAGTACTTC. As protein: CASSPRDFNAYEQYF.

CDR3 sequence: CASRSTSGDGASSYNEQFF. CDR3 in DNA: TGCGCCAGCAGGTCGACTAGCGGAGACGGGGCCAGCTCCTACAATGAGCAGTTCTTC. The rearrangement joins TRBV4-1 to TRBJ2-1; 9 nucleotides line up with TRBD2. Per the germline V gene, CDR1 is MGHRA and CDR2 is YSYEKL. With 6 bases clipped from V and 0 bases from J, the junction kept 15 bases outside the gene matches. The CDR3 loop spans 19 amino acids.

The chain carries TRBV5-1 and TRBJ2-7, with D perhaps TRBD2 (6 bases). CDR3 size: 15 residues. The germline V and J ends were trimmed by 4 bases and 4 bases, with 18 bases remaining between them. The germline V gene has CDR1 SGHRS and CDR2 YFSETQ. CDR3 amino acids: CASSVSGTGVYEQYF. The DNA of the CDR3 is TGCGCCAGCAGCGTCTCGGGGACGGGGGTATACGAGCAGTACTTC.

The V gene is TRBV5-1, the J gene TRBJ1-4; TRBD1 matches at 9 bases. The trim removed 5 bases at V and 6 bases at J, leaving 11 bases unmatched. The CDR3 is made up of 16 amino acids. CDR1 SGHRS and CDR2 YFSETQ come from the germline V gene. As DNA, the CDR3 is TGCGCCAGCAGTTATTCACCGGGACAGGGAGATGAAAAACTGTTTTTT. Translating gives CASSYSPGQGDEKLFF.

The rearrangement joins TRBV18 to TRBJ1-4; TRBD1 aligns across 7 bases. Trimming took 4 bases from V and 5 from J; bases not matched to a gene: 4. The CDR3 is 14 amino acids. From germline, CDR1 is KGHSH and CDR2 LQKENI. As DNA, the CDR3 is TGTGCCAGCTCACTGACAGGGAACAATGAAAAACTGTTTTTT. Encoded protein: CASSLTGNNEKLFF.

The CDR3, as DNA: TGTGCCAGTAGTAACGAGAGGACAACTAATGAAAAACTGTTTTTT. Protein sequence: CASSNERTTNEKLFF. The chain has TRBV19 and TRBJ1-4; D is unclear. Trimming cost V 4 bases and J 0 bases, with 9 bases left between them. The CDR3 has 15 residues. The germline gives CDR1 LNHDA, CDR2 SQIVND (reference sequence).

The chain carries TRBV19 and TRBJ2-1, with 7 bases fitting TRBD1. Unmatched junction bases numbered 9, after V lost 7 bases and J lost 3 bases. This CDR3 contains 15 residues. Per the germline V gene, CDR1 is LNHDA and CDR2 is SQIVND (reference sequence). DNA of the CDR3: TGTGCCAGTACCCCAGGGGGAGCGGACTACAATGAGCAGTTCTTC. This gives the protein CASTPGGADYNEQFF.

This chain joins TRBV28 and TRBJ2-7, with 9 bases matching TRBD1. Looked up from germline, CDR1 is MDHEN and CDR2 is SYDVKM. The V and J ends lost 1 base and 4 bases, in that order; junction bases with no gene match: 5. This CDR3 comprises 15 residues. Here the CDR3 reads CASSLLGDRGYEQYF. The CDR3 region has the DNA TGTGCCAGCAGTTTATTAGGAGACAGGGGGTACGAGCAGTACTTC.

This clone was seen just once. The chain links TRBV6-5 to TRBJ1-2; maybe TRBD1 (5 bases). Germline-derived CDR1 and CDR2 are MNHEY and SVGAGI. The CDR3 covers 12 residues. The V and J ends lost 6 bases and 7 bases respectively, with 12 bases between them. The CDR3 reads CASSLGGFGYTF. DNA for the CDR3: TGTGCCAGCAGCCTCGGGGGGTTTGGCTACACCTTC.

CDR3 DNA: TGTGCCAGCAGTTCCGGACAGTCCTACGAGCAGTACTTC. It specifies CASSSGQSYEQYF. J is TRBJ2-7 and V is TRBV28; D may be TRBD1 (6 bases). This CDR3 is built from 13 residues. Deletions cut 4 bases from V and 1 base from J, with 8 bases between. CDR1 and CDR2 (germline): MDHEN, SYDVKM.

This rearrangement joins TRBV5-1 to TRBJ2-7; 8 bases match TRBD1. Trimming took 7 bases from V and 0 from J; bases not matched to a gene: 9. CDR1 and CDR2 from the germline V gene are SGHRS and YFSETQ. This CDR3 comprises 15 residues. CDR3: CASSMFQGASYEQYF. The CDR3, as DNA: TGCGCCAGCTCAATGTTTCAGGGGGCCTCCTACGAGCAGTACTTC.

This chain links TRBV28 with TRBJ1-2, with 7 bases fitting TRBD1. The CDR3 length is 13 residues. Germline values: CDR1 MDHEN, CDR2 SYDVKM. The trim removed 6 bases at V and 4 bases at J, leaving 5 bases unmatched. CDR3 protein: CASRGQSLYGYTF. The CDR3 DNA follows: TGTGCCAGCAGGGGACAGTCCCTCTATGGCTACACCTTC.

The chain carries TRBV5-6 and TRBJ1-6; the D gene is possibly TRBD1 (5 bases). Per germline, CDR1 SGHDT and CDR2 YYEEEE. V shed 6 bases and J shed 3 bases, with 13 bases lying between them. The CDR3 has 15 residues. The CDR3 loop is CASTVGGLYNSPLHF. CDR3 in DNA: TGTGCCAGCACAGTGGGGGGACTCTATAATTCACCCCTCCACTTT.

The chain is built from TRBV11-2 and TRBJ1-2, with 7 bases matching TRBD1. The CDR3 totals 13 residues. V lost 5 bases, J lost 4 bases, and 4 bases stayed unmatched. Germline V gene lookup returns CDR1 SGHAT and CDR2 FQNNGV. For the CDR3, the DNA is TGTGCCAGCAGCCCCGGGACAGCCTATGGCTACACCTTC. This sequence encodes CASSPGTAYGYTF.

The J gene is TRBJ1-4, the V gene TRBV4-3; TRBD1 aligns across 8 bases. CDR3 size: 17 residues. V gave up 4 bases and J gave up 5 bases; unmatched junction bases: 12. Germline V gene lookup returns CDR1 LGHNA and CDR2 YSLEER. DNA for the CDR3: TGCGCCAGCAGCCCAACCAGGGGGCAGGGCCGGAATGAAAAACTGTTTTTT. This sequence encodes CASSPTRGQGRNEKLFF.

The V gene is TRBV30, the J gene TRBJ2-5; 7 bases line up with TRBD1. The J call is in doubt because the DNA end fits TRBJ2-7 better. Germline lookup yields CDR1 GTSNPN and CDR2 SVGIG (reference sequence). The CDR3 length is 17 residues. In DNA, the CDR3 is TGTGCCTGGACTTTGGGGACAGATTATCTTACTTCCTACGAGCAGTACTTC. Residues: CAWTLGTDYLTSYEQYF.

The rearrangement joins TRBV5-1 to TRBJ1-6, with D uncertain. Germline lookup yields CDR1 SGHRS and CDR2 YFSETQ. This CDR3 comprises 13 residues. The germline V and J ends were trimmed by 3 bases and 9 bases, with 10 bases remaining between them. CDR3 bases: TGCGCCAGCAGCTCGGCAGAGGGTTCACCCCTCCACTTT. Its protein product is CASSSAEGSPLHF.

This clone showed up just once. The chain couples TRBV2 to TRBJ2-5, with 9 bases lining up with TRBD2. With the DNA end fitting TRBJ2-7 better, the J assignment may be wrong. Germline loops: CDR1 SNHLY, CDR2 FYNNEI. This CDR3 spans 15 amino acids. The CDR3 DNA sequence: TGTGCCAGCAGTTTTGTAGCGGGAGCCCCGGGCGAGCAGTACTTC. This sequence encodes CASSFVAGAPGEQYF.

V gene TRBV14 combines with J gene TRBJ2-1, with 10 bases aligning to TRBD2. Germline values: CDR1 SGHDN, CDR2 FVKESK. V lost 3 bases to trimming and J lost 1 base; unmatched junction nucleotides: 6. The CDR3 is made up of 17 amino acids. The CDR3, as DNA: TGTGCCAGCAGCCAGAAAAGGACTAGCGGATCCTACAATGAGCAGTTCTTC. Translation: CASSQKRTSGSYNEQFF.

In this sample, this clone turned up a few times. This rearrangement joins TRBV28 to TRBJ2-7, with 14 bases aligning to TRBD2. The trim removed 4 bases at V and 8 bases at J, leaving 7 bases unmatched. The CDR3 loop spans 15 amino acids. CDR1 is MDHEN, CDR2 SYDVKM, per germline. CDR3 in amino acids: CASSSRLAGGPKQYF. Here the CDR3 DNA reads TGTGCCAGCAGTTCACGACTAGCGGGAGGGCCTAAGCAGTACTTC.

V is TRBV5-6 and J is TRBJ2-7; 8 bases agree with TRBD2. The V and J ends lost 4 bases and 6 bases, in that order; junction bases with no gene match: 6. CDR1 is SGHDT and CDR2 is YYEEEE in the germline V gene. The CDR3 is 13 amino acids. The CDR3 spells CASSREGLAEQYF. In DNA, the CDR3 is TGTGCCAGCAGCCGGGAGGGATTGGCCGAGCAGTACTTC.